Here is one T cell receptor beta chain with its context. There is no known antigen for this receptor. Base-call qualities are not available, and no considerably larger clone is one nucleotide away. Other DNA sequences from this sample encode an identical CDR3 as well. These data originate in a study of cytomegalovirus exposure and HLA in healthy donors listed by TCRdb under 2017. General notes on the study: An earlier analysis of more than 550 of the donors reported 250 to 300 Gb of sequence data and some 110 million unique TCR beta sequences obtained from about 200 million T cells. In a later genetic analysis, genome-wide SNP genotypes for about three fifths of the roughly 670 donors were used, and that subset was treated as a discovery cohort. To decide whether each TCR beta V gene segment behaved as functional or pseudogenic, an earlier analysis of some 580 of the donors relied on high-throughput TCR beta sequencing. Typing coverage varied by locus: roughly 620-640 donors for A, B, C, DRB1 and DQB1; around 560 for DQA1; 606 for DPA1; more than 450 for DPB1. The study combined high-throughput TCR immunosequencing, statistical association of individual TCRs with disease status, and machine learning to predict cytomegalovirus infection status. Among the roughly 390 genotyped donors, roughly 80% belonged to the genetic ancestry cluster associated with self-reported Caucasian donors. Alongside the repertoire data, information on donor age, sex, ethnicity and CMV serostatus was compiled. Besides the first cohort of more than 650 subjects, a separate validation cohort made up of roughly 120 different subjects was used. Among roughly 370 genotyped donors of the cohort, an average of roughly 240,000 unique TCR beta nucleotide sequences were sequenced per donor, roughly 18% of them non-productive. All discovery cohort repertoires had been generated using a single sequencing platform. HLA typing covered class I and class II loci at four-digit resolution. The aim of the study was to test whether cataloging public T cell receptors could identify signatures of past pathogen exposure. Rather than drawing on any new phenotypic data, the later analysis identified candidate immune exposures from TCR beta sequences and the way those sequences occurred across donors. In a later analysis, previously published TCR beta repertoires from several hundred donors were re-analyzed and high-resolution HLA genotyping was added so that TCR occurrence patterns could be studied. The T cell repertoires of around 730 subjects were profiled by immunosequencing and related to cytomegalovirus serostatus. Because of strong linkage in the cohort, five DR-DQ haplotypes were treated as single units for association and clustering. Around 320 gigabases of sequencing data and 70 million to 85 million unique TCR sequences were included in an early release covering about 700 HLA-typed donors.

The cohort consisted of some 670 healthy bone marrow donors. Cohort members were all nominally healthy when sampled, although unrecorded immune exposures were likely present. The donor tested CMV seronegative, placing the donor among the 350 to 400 seronegative members of the cohort. Each donor provided a peripheral blood sample, and peripheral blood mononuclear cells were used for TCR beta sequencing. The Qiagen DNeasy Blood Extraction Kit was used to extract genomic DNA from the blood cell samples. Here is what the overall study found, with its caveats: Compared with equally common non-associated chains, HLA-associated TCR beta chains in a later analysis were more clonally expanded and had lower generation probabilities. A further reported finding was that TCR beta sequences accurately predicted the HLA-A and HLA-B alleles for most subjects in the first cohort. The sequencing pipeline was judged likely to have produced a cluster of highly shared sequence variants as a technical artifact. An association between a missense DCLRE1C variant and V-gene and J-gene trimming of TCR beta chains was found in a later genetic analysis and replicated in an independent cohort. Assigning TCR associations to individual alleles was difficult when HLA alleles, especially DR and DQ, strongly co-occurred. According to a later genetic analysis, donors in an Asian-associated ancestry cluster had fewer N-insertions in productive TCRs than the approximately 700-donor mean. Some IMGT-functional V segments, including TRBV6-2 and TRBV6-3, could not be distinguished by the 87-base-pair reads and were therefore excluded. About 15 rarely observed V segments, including chromosome 9 orphons, were excluded from the earlier analysis of approximately 600 of the donors because counts were too low. In an earlier analysis of some 550 of the donors, most TCR beta V segments were observed in productive rearrangements about 87% or about 30% of the time, broadly matching IMGT annotations. A later analysis found that most CMV-associated TCR beta chains appeared HLA-restricted, with HLA associations seemingly driven largely by CMV exposure. In a later analysis, several top co-occurrence clusters were reported to appear linked to parvovirus B19, influenza, CMV and Epstein-Barr virus. In a later analysis, the rate of TCR association differed among HLA loci, with DRB1 alleles having the most associated TCRs and HLA-C alleles having the fewest. It was suggested by the authors that the approach could potentially be generalized to other disease states and immunological phenotypes. The cohort was sequenced for TCR beta chains only, and without alpha or paired-chain data the features that could be detected were limited. Most TCR sequences were seen in very few donors, while some public TCRs were found in many individuals. The study gave a list of some 150 TCR beta chains associated with cytomegalovirus. In both the original and validation cohorts, the classifier was reported to diagnose cytomegalovirus status with high specificity and sensitivity. Correlated functional status among segregating V segments might be attributable to linkage disequilibrium, but an unknown experimental factor could not be ruled out. The presence/absence analyses assumed that sequencing depth was roughly uniform across donors, and that assumption may not be true. CMV serostatus was the only immune exposure information available for the cohort. Because some donors lacked HLA typing at each locus, the association tests relied only on the typed subset. In a later analysis, some 17,000 TCR beta sequences were associated with specific HLA alleles at a false discovery rate of 0.05. A few of the identified cytomegalovirus-associated TCR beta chains were confirmed in vitro to be specific for cytomegalovirus antigens.

Unmatched junction bases come to 2, with V trimmed by 6 bases and J by 0 bases. The germline V gene yields KGHSH for CDR1 and LQKENI for CDR2. There are 13 amino acids in the CDR3, from cysteine to phenylalanine inclusive. Of all the DNA, just the CDR3 is kept, 39 bases in frame from base 1. The library was made by the immunoSEQ multiplex PCR assay. A mixture of 60 forward primers for TCR Vbeta segments and 13 reverse primers for TCR Jbeta segments was used in the multiplex PCR. Amplification of the CDR3 region of rearranged TCR beta genes was performed with a multiplex PCR assay on genomic DNA. The amplified TCR beta libraries were sequenced on the Illumina HiSeq System as 87-base-pair reads. Per the original workflow: In a later analysis, some 80 million unique TCR beta chains were counted across the 690 or so repertoires, and roughly 9.9 million of these chains were shared by at least two donors. A nearest-neighbor algorithm error-corrected the raw reads and collapsed the reads into unique sequences, merging closely related sequences to remove PCR and sequencing errors. Alignment of CDR3 sequences to IMGT reference sequences was used to assign V, D and J gene segments. For a sequence to be retained, a match of at least six nucleotides was required to both a V gene segment and a J gene segment. A rearrangement was called productive if the CDR3 had no stop codons and remained in frame with V and J, and every other rearrangement was called non-productive. CDR3 was defined by IMGT convention, running from the second conserved V-encoded cysteine to the conserved J-encoded phenylalanine. Sequences without an unambiguous match to a single V gene segment were excluded from the earlier analysis of 500 to 700 of the donors. An earlier analysis of under 750 of the donors called V segments functional above 56.7% productive rearrangements and segregating when the between-donor standard deviation exceeded 5%. A statistical classification framework was developed to diagnose cytomegalovirus status using the catalog of TCR beta chain sequences. In a later analysis, TCR nucleotide sequences were compared against IMGT/GENE-DB human TR gene sequences so that V and J genes could be assigned. The TCRdist pipeline was used in a later analysis to assign CDR3 sequences and most-parsimonious VDJ recombination scenarios. In a later analysis, every TCR beta chain was defined by the combination of its CDR3 amino acid sequence and its V-gene family, and reads without a unique V-gene family were dropped. A later analysis removed 600 or so highly shared, low-generation-probability nucleotide sequences to deal with suspected cross-contamination and a sequencing artifact. A later analysis calculated a clonal expansion index for each public chain from normalized within-repertoire ranks of inferred template counts. Generation probabilities in a later analysis came from a VDJ recombination model fitted to out-of-frame rearrangements, and those results were checked against IGoR. In a later analysis, TCR-TCR, TCR-HLA and TCR-CMV co-occurrence was scored with hypergeometric tests, and a repertoire-size bias correction was applied to TCR pairs. In a later analysis, false discovery rates were estimated by permuting HLA or CMV assignments 20 times. In a later analysis, co-occurring TCRs were grouped using DBSCAN, and TCRdist sequence similarity was added for clustering within HLA-allele-positive subsets. Repertoires with fewer than 30,000 or more than 120,000 public chains were left out of co-occurrence clustering, as were five repertoires with anomalous nucleotide sharing. The clones in this table, taken by TCRdb from immuneACCESS, are in-frame only. Not every clone is retained; where verified, under half of the shortfall comes from an unresolved V gene, and the cause of the rest is unknown. D and trimming come from the DNA, and the V and J calls and clone size come from that table. Recorded for this sample are some 130,000 clones; approximately 71% of them occurred a single time. The ten largest clones capture around 2% of the sample.

Specimen: PBMCs. Recombination connected TRBV18 to TRBJ2-7, with 7 bases matching TRBD1. The TCR comes from a man younger than 40 in good health and CMV-seronegative. The nucleotide sequence is TGTGCCAGCTCGCGACAGGGCTCCTACGAGCAGTACTTC. It translates as CASSRQGSYEQYF.